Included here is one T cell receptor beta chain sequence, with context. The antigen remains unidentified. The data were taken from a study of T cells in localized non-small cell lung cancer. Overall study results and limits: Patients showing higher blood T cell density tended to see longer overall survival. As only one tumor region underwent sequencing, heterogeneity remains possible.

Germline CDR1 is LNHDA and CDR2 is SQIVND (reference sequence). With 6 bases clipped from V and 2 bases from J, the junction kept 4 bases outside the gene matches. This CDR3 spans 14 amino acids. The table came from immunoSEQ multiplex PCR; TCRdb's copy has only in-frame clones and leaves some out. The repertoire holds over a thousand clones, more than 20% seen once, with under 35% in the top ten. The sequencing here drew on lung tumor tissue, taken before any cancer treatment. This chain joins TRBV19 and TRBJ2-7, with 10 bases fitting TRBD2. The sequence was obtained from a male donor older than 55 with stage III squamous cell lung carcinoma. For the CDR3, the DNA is TGTGCCAGTAGGGGAGGGACTAGCGCCTACGAGCAGTACTTC. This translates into CASRGGTSAYEQYF. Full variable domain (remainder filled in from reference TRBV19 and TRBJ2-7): DGGITQSPKYLFRKEGQNVTLSCEQNLNHDAMYWYRQDPGQGLRLIYYSQIVNDFQKGDIAEGYSVSREKKESFPLTVTSAQKNPTAFYLCASRGGTSAYEQYFGPGTRLTVT.